Shown below are 4 T cell receptor beta chains from a single sample sequenced in a study of blood T cell repertoires in COVID-19. Using immunoSEQ multiplex PCR, the repertoire was profiled, and TCRdb retains in-frame clones only, with some absent. In the table there are some 130,000 clones, around nine tenths of which are singletons. The sample consisted of peripheral blood. These receptors originate from a man aged 60-69 years with COVID-19, enrolled during active disease.

The chain joins TRBV29-1 to TRBJ2-5; 13 bases are a match to TRBD2. This CDR3 has 13 amino acids. After removal of 6 bases from V and 2 bases from J, the junction contained 0 bases not matched to a gene. In germline, CDR1 is SQVTM, CDR2 ANQGSEA. The CDR3 region is CSVLAGGQETQYF. The CDR3 DNA follows: TGCAGCGTACTAGCGGGGGGGCAAGAGACCCAGTACTTC.

The genes are TRBV18 and TRBJ2-2, with a possible D match to TRBD1 (6 bases). CDR3 size: 18 residues. V lost 3 bases and J lost 0, with 17 bases in between. CDR1 is KGHSH, CDR2 LQKENI, per germline. CDR3 sequence: CASSPIRTVLANTGELFF. CDR3 bases: TGTGCCAGCTCACCTATCAGGACAGTACTCGCGAACACCGGGGAGCTGTTTTTT.

The table lists this clone with a few counts. The rearrangement links TRBV10-1 to TRBJ2-5, with 12 nucleotides matching TRBD2. Trimming at V came to 6 bases and at J to 0 bases, leaving 8 bases not matched to a gene. This CDR3 has 17 residues. CDR1 is WNHNN, CDR2 SYGVQD, per germline (reference sequence). The CDR3 loop is CASSPSGGAMDQETQYF. CDR3 sequence (DNA): TGCGCCAGCAGCCCTAGCGGGGGGGCCATGGACCAAGAGACCCAGTACTTC.

The chain uses TRBV7-9 and TRBJ2-2, with a tentative D call TRBD1 (5 bases). Germline values: CDR1 SEHNR, CDR2 FQNEAQ (reference sequence). This CDR3 has 16 amino acids. The V and J ends lost 4 bases and 6 bases respectively, with 18 bases between them. CDR3 DNA: TGTGCCAGCAGCTCTTACTTCGTCCAGGGTGCCGGGGAGCTGTTTTTT. Translating gives CASSSYFVQGAGELFF.